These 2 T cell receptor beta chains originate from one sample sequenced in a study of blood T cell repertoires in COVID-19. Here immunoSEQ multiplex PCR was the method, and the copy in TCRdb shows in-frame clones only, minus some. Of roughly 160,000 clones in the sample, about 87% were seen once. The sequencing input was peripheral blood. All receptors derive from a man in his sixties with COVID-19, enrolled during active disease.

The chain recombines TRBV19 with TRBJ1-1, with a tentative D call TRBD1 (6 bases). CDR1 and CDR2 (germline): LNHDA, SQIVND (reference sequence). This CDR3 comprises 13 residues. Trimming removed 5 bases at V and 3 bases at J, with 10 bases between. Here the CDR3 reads CASSVKGDTEAFF. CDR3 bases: TGTGCCAGTAGTGTTAAGGGGGACACTGAAGCTTTCTTT. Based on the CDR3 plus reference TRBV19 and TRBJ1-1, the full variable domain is DGGITQSPKYLFRKEGQNVTLSCEQNLNHDAMYWYRQDPGQGLRLIYYSQIVNDFQKGDIAEGYSVSREKKESFPLTVTSAQKNPTAFYLCASSVKGDTEAFFGQGTRLTVV.

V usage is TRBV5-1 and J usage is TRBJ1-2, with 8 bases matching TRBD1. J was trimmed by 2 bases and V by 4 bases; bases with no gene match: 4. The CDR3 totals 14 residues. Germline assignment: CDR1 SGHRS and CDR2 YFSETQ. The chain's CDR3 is CASSPDRGNYGYTF. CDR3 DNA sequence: TGCGCCAGCAGCCCCGACAGGGGCAACTATGGCTACACCTTC.